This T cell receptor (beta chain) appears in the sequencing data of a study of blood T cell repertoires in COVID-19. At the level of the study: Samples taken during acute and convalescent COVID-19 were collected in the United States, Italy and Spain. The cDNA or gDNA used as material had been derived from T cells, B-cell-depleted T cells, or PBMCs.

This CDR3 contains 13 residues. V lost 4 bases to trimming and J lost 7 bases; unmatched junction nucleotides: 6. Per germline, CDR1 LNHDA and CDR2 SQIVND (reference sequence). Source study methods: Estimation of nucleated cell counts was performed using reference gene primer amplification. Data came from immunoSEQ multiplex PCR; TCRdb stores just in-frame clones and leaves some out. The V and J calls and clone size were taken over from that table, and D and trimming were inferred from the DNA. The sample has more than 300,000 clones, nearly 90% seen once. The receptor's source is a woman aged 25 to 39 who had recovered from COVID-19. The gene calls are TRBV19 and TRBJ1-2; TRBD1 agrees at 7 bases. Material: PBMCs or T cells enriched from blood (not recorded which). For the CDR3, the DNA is TGTGCCAGTAGTAGAACAGGGGAGAGTGGCTACACCTTC. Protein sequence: CASSRTGESGYTF.